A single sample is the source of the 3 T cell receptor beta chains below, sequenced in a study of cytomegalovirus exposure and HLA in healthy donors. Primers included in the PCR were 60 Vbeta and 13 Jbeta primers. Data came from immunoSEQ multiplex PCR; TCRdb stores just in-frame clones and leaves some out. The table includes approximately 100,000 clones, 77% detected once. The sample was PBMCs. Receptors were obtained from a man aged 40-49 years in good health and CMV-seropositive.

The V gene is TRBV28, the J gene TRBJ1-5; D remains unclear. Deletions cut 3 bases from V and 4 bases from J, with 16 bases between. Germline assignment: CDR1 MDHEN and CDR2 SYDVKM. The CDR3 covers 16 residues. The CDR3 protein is CASSFYGVRGNQPQHF. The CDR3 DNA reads TGTGCCAGCAGTTTCTACGGGGTACGGGGAAATCAGCCCCAGCATTTT.

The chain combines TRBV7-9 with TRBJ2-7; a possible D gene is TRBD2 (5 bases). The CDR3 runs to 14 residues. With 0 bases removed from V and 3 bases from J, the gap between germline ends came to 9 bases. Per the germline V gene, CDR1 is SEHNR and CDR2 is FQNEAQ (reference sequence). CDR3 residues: CASSLAVRGYEQYF. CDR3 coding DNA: TGTGCCAGCAGCTTAGCGGTCCGGGGCTACGAGCAGTACTTC.

The CDR3 reads CASSQYRTAYNEQFF. CDR3 bases: TGCGCCAGCAGCCAATATAGGACAGCGTACAATGAGCAGTTCTTC. The chain carries TRBV4-3 and TRBJ2-1, with D possibly TRBD1 on 6 matching bases. V gave up 2 bases and J gave up 4 bases, with 12 bases separating them. The CDR3 loop spans 15 amino acids. The germline gives CDR1 LGHNA, CDR2 YSLEER.